A single sample gave rise to the 32 T cell receptor beta chains below, sequenced in a study of early T cells in non-severe SARS-CoV-2 infection. A single record per CDR3 protein comes from TCRdb applying MiXCR to the 5' RACE reads. The table records 70,000 to 90,000 distinct CDR3 sequences, roughly a tenth of them present only once. The specimen was whole blood, collected at baseline. The receptors derive from an adult who was a healthcare worker with PCR-confirmed SARS-CoV-2 infection or an uninfected control (not recorded which).

This clonotype has a single count. The chain uses TRBV20-1 and TRBJ1-5; D unclear. The CDR3 consists of 13 residues. Germline V CDR1 and CDR2: DFQATT, SNEGSKA (reference sequence). Trimming removed 1 base from V and 4 bases from J, with 8 bases in between. Here the CDR3 DNA reads TGCAGTGCTAGAGGACCCGGGAATCAGCCCCAGCATTTT. It is translated as CSARGPGNQPQHF.

This clonotype was seen a few times. The V gene is TRBV10-3, the J gene TRBJ1-1; 8 nucleotides align to TRBD1. The junction had 5 bases not matched to a gene; V was cut back by 8 bases and J by 3 bases. The CDR3 is 13 amino acids. From germline, CDR1 is ENHRY and CDR2 SYGVKD. CDR3 DNA sequence: TGTGCCATCGGAGGACAGGGAGACACTGAAGCTTTCTTT. Translated, it gives CAIGGQGDTEAFF.

This clonotype was seen ten or more times. This rearrangement joins TRBV19 to TRBJ1-2; D possibly corresponds to TRBD1 (6 bases). Germline assignment: CDR1 LNHDA and CDR2 SQIVND (reference sequence). The CDR3 loop spans 15 amino acids. Trimming stripped 5 bases from V and 4 bases from J, with 17 bases between. CDR3 in amino acids: CASSPRDRQLYGYTF. DNA of the CDR3: TGTGCCAGTAGTCCCCGCGACAGGCAACTCTATGGCTACACCTTC.

The rearrangement uses TRBV2 and TRBJ2-4, with D uncertain. The germline V gene has CDR1 SNHLY and CDR2 FYNNEI. The CDR3 consists of 15 residues. V lost 3 bases and J lost 3, with 12 bases in between. The CDR3 DNA reads TGTGCCAGCAGTGAGGGGTATCTCCTCAAAAACATTCAGTACTTC. It is translated as CASSEGYLLKNIQYF.

The rearrangement uses TRBV6-1 and TRBJ1-5; D gene unclear. This CDR3 region has 14 residues. Per germline, CDR1 MNHNS and CDR2 SASEGT. Trimming removed 6 bases from V and 4 bases from J, with 13 bases in between. The CDR3 reads CASSLSSQNQPQHF. The CDR3 DNA sequence: TGTGCCAGCAGCCTCTCCTCCCAAAATCAGCCCCAGCATTTT.

This clonotype was recorded a few times. This chain uses TRBV11-2 with TRBJ2-1; 11 positions match TRBD2. The CDR3 sequence is 15 residues long. V was clipped by 5 bases and J by 11 bases; unmatched bases: 11. Germline CDR1 reads SGHAT; CDR2 reads FQNNGV. The CDR3 loop is CASSLMTSGDTKQFF. DNA of the CDR3: TGTGCCAGCAGCCTGATGACTAGCGGGGATACAAAGCAGTTCTTC. The variable domain in full, completed from reference TRBV11-2 and TRBJ2-1, reads EAGVAQSPRYKIIEKRQSVAFWCNPISGHATLYWYQQILGQGPKLLIQFQNNGVVDDSQLPKDRFSAERLKGVDSTLKIQPAKLEDSAVYLCASSLMTSGDTKQFFGPGTRLTVL.

This clonotype was found many times. The chain links TRBV9 to TRBJ2-3; 7 bases fit TRBD1. This CDR3 has 15 residues. Trimming at V came to 3 bases and at J to 0 bases, leaving 4 bases not matched to a gene. Germline V gives CDR1 SGDLS, CDR2 YYNGEE. CDR3 residues: CASSDRGSSTDTQYF. For the CDR3, the DNA is TGTGCCAGCAGCGACAGGGGCTCTAGCACAGATACGCAGTATTTT.

This clonotype occurred a few times. This chain uses TRBV4-1 with TRBJ2-7; perhaps TRBD1 as D (8 bases). V lost 4 bases, J lost 3 bases, and 16 bases lay in between. The CDR3 totals 15 residues. Germline V gene lookup returns CDR1 MGHRA and CDR2 YSYEKL. In nucleotides, the CDR3 is TGCGCCAGCAGCCGGGTACAGGGGGGGGACTACGAGCAGTACTTC. Translated, it gives CASSRVQGGDYEQYF.

V usage is TRBV7-8 and J usage is TRBJ1-6; D unresolved. The CDR3 runs to 15 residues. The V end lost 5 bases, the J end lost 7 bases, and 15 bases lay between the germline ends. Germline V gene data show CDR1 as SGHVS and CDR2 as FQNEAQ. The CDR3 DNA follows: TGTGCCAGCAGCCCGAAAGGACGCAGCAATTCACCCCTCCACTTT. Translation: CASSPKGRSNSPLHF.

This clonotype was recorded at least ten times. This chain joins TRBV5-4 and TRBJ2-1; 8 nucleotides agree with TRBD2. This CDR3 has 15 amino acids. CDR1 and CDR2 (germline): SGHNT, YYREEE (reference sequence). Trimming removed 5 bases from V and 5 bases from J; junction bases left unmatched: 9. In DNA form, the CDR3 reads TGTGCCAGCAGGATAACTAGCGGAACTAACAATGAGCAGTTCTTC. This codes for CASRITSGTNNEQFF. The full variable domain, with the rest looked up from reference TRBV5-4 and TRBJ2-1, is ETGVTQSPTHLIKTRGQQVTLRCSSQSGHNTVSWYQQALGQGPQFIFQYYREEENGRGNFPPRFSGLQFPNYSSELNVNALELDDSALYLCASRITSGTNNEQFFGPGTRLTVL.

This clonotype was observed at least ten times. The chain carries TRBV7-2 and TRBJ1-6; no definite D call. The germline V and J ends were trimmed by 4 bases and 10 bases, with 14 bases remaining between them. The CDR3 is 14 residues long. CDR1 is SGHTA and CDR2 is FQGNSA in the germline V gene. The chain's CDR3 is CASSSRLGNSPLHF. Written as DNA, the CDR3 is TGTGCCAGCAGCTCAAGATTAGGAAACTCACCCCTCCACTTT.

The sample holds a few counts of this clonotype. CDR3 region: CAWIKTDRVGGYTF. The CDR3 nucleotides are TGTGCCTGGATTAAAACCGACAGGGTGGGGGGCTACACCTTC. The V and J genes are TRBV30 and TRBJ1-2; the match to TRBD1 covers 7 bases. Trimming took 4 bases from V and 8 from J; bases not matched to a gene: 13. From germline, CDR1 is GTSNPN and CDR2 SVGIG (reference sequence). The CDR3 is made up of 14 amino acids.

This clonotype was seen repeatedly, ten times or more. The J gene is TRBJ2-1, the V gene TRBV20-1, with 7 bases fitting TRBD1. The V segment lost 2 bases and the J segment 4 bases; nucleotides outside the gene matches: 5. The germline gives CDR1 DFQATT, CDR2 SNEGSKA (reference sequence). The CDR3 spans 14 residues. The CDR3: CSARSGQEYNEQFF. The CDR3 DNA follows: TGCAGTGCTAGATCCGGACAGGAATACAATGAGCAGTTCTTC.

This clonotype came up many times. This chain links TRBV7-9 with TRBJ2-3; TRBD1 aligns across 10 bases. The CDR3 runs to 16 residues. After removal of 3 bases from V and 2 bases from J, the junction contained 5 bases not matched to a gene. The germline CDR1 and CDR2 sequences are SEHNR and FQNEAQ (reference sequence). The CDR3 region has the DNA TGTGCCAGCAGCTTTCCGGGACAGGGGATCACAGATACGCAGTATTTT. Translation: CASSFPGQGITDTQYF. Full variable domain (remainder filled in from reference TRBV7-9 and TRBJ2-3): DTGVSQNPRHKITKRGQNVTFRCDPISEHNRLYWYRQTLGQGPEFLTYFQNEAQLEKSRLLSDRFSAERPKGSFSTLEIQRTEQGDSAMYLCASSFPGQGITDTQYFGPGTRLTVL.

The chain couples TRBV7-3 to TRBJ2-2; 10 positions agree with TRBD1. The CDR3 has 15 residues. Germline assignment: CDR1 SGHTA and CDR2 FQGTGA. V was clipped by 5 bases and J by 1 base; unmatched bases: 1. In DNA form, the CDR3 reads TGTGCCAGCAGCAGGGACAGGGGGAACACCGGGGAGCTGTTTTTT. This translates into CASSRDRGNTGELFF.

This clonotype has only a few counts. The rearrangement uses TRBV4-1 and TRBJ1-1; D ambiguous. The CDR3 covers 16 residues. CDR1 is MGHRA, CDR2 YSYEKL, per germline. The V end lost 3 bases, the J end lost 2 bases, and 16 bases lay between the germline ends. CDR3 DNA: TGCGCCAGCAGCCACCAGCCTGCGCCTTCCAACACTGAAGCTTTCTTT. This translates into CASSHQPAPSNTEAFF.

In nucleotides, the CDR3 is TGTGCCACCAGTGATTTGCCTAGTAGTGCTACGCAGTATTTT. Its protein is CATSDLPSSATQYF. The chain uses TRBV24-1 and TRBJ2-3; no definite D call. The CDR3 has 14 residues. The V gene's germline CDR1 is KGHDR and CDR2 SFDVKD. V shed 0 bases and J shed 8 bases, with 11 bases lying between them.

There are many counts of this clonotype. The chain uses TRBV27 and TRBJ2-1, with D uncertain. CDR3 length equals 13 residues. Germline V gene lookup returns CDR1 MNHEY and CDR2 SMNVEV (reference sequence). The V and J ends lost 5 bases and 2 bases respectively, with 7 bases between them. The CDR3 spells CASSLVAYNEQFF. CDR3 nucleotide sequence: TGTGCCAGCAGTCTGGTCGCCTACAATGAGCAGTTCTTC.

The V call is TRBV6-4, the J call TRBJ2-6, with D unresolved. This CDR3 is 14 amino acids long. Germline V gene data show CDR1 as MRHNA and CDR2 as SNTAGT. The germline V and J ends were trimmed by 6 bases and 1 base, with 7 bases remaining between them. Written as DNA, the CDR3 is TGTGCCAGCAGAGAAGGGTCTGGGGCCAACGTCCTGACTTTC. Translation gives CASREGSGANVLTF.

This chain uses TRBV12-3 or TRBV12-4 with TRBJ1-5; a weak D match, TRBD1 (5 bases). The CDR3 runs to 13 residues. The V and J ends lost 7 bases and 6 bases respectively, with 13 bases between them. The CDR3 nucleotides read TGTGCCAGCACCCCTGGGGGGGGTCAGCCCCAGCATTTT. This encodes CASTPGGGQPQHF.

The sample holds a few counts of this clonotype. The chain uses TRBV6-6 and TRBJ1-6; TRBD1 might be the D (5 bases). The V and J ends lost 6 bases and 7 bases respectively, with 19 bases between them. Germline-derived CDR1 and CDR2 are MNHNY and SVGAGI (reference sequence). This CDR3 comprises 16 residues. Written as DNA, the CDR3 is TGTGCCAGCAGCTACCGTTACCGGGACCTAAATTCACCCCTCCACTTT. Translating gives CASSYRYRDLNSPLHF.

The chain has TRBV19 and TRBJ2-1; D not resolved. Germline-derived CDR1 and CDR2 are LNHDA and SQIVND (reference sequence). The CDR3 sequence is 15 residues long. Trimming removed 3 bases from V and 8 bases from J, with 17 bases in between. Written as DNA, the CDR3 is TGTGCCAGTAGTATGTTGGGTTGGAGTAATTATGAGCAGTTCTTC. It encodes CASSMLGWSNYEQFF. Full variable domain (rest looked up from reference TRBV19 and TRBJ2-1): DGGITQSPKYLFRKEGQNVTLSCEQNLNHDAMYWYRQDPGQGLRLIYYSQIVNDFQKGDIAEGYSVSREKKESFPLTVTSAQKNPTAFYLCASSMLGWSNYEQFFGPGTRLTVL.

This clonotype turned up a few times. The rearrangement links TRBV4-2 to TRBJ2-1; TRBD2 matches 9 bases. V lost 4 bases to trimming and J lost 7 bases; unmatched junction nucleotides: 14. CDR1 is LGHNA, CDR2 YNFKEQ, per germline. This CDR3 has 17 residues. The CDR3 reads CASSPMGGRAKENEQFF. CDR3 nucleotide sequence: TGTGCCAGCAGCCCTATGGGCGGGAGGGCCAAAGAGAATGAGCAGTTCTTC.

This clonotype was counted many times. The rearrangement links TRBV29-1 to TRBJ2-7; the D call may be TRBD1 or TRBD2 (5 bases each). Trimming shortened V by 5 bases and J by 5 bases, and 13 bases separated the two germline ends. This CDR3 is 12 amino acids long. Germline V CDR1 and CDR2: SQVTM, ANQGSEA. Here the CDR3 DNA reads TGCAGCGTTCGTACGGGGCCCCACGAGCAGTACTTC. This encodes CSVRTGPHEQYF.

This clonotype was seen only once. The rearrangement links TRBV6-4 to TRBJ2-3, with 8 bases fitting TRBD2. The CDR3 has 14 amino acids. V shed 4 bases, J shed 2 bases, and the junction held 2 bases outside the gene matches. The V gene's germline CDR1 is MRHNA and CDR2 SNTAGT. CDR3 bases: TGTGCCAGCAGTGCAGCGGGGGCCACAGATACGCAGTATTTT. This sequence encodes CASSAAGATDTQYF.

This sequence joins TRBV7-9 and TRBJ2-1; 8 bases align to TRBD2. The ends lost 3 bases at V and 6 bases at J; junction bases unmatched: 1. The CDR3 contains 13 residues. Germline loops: CDR1 SEHNR, CDR2 FQNEAQ (reference sequence). For the CDR3, the DNA is TGTGCCAGCAGCTTTGGGACTAGCAATGAGCAGTTCTTC. Protein: CASSFGTSNEQFF.

In its sample, this clonotype was seen many times. The chain recombines TRBV11-2 with TRBJ1-6; D possibly corresponds to TRBD1 (5 bases). Between the trimmed V and J ends, which lost 5 bases and 7 bases, there was a span of 12 bases. Germline assignment: CDR1 SGHAT and CDR2 FQNNGV. The CDR3 has 14 amino acids. CDR3 sequence: CASSRDRGNSPLHF. DNA of the CDR3: TGTGCCAGCAGCCGCGATCGGGGGAATTCACCCCTCCACTTT.

The gene calls are TRBV14 and TRBJ2-7; no firm D call. The V gene lost 1 base and the J gene lost 6 bases, with 10 bases spanning the gap. This CDR3 is built from 13 residues. Germline CDR1 SGHDN, CDR2 FVKESK. CDR3 coding DNA: TGTGCCAGCAGCCAAGCCATTTTCGGCGAGCAGTACTTC. Protein: CASSQAIFGEQYF.

This clonotype was recorded a few times. The chain couples TRBV14 to TRBJ2-1; 16 nucleotides line up with TRBD2. CDR1 is SGHDN, CDR2 FVKESK, per germline. J lost 7 bases, V lost 4 bases, and 7 bases had no gene match. The CDR3 runs 17 residues. For the CDR3, the DNA is TGTGCCAGCAGCCGCCTACCGGGACTAGCGGGAGGGAATGAGCAGTTCTTC. Protein: CASSRLPGLAGGNEQFF.

The table lists this clonotype with a few counts. The V call is TRBV6-6, the J call TRBJ2-1; possible D gene TRBD2, 6 bases. CDR3 size: 17 residues. The V gene's germline CDR1 is MNHNY and CDR2 SVGAGI (reference sequence). Trimming pared 2 bases from V and 7 bases from J, leaving 21 bases between. The chain's CDR3 is CASSYGPPGDQQNEQFF. CDR3 DNA sequence: TGTGCCAGCAGTTACGGCCCGCCGGGAGACCAGCAAAATGAGCAGTTCTTC.

This clonotype was counted only a few times. The chain links TRBV12-3 or TRBV12-4 to TRBJ1-6; TRBD1 agrees at 8 bases. J was trimmed by 7 bases and V by 2 bases; bases with no gene match: 1. This CDR3 has 14 amino acids. This CDR3 reads CASSLTGGNSPLHF. CDR3 DNA sequence: TGTGCCAGCAGTTTAACAGGGGGGAATTCACCCCTCCACTTT.

This chain links TRBV28 with TRBJ2-7; 7 bases fit TRBD1. CDR3 length: 14 amino acids. V was pared by 5 bases and J by 3 bases, with 7 bases of the junction left unmatched. Germline V gene data show CDR1 as MDHEN and CDR2 as SYDVKM. The DNA of the CDR3 is TGTGCCAGCAGTCCGGGACAGATCCGCTACGAGCAGTACTTC. Amino acid sequence: CASSPGQIRYEQYF.